This T cell receptor beta chain was observed in a study of cytomegalovirus exposure and HLA in healthy donors. General observations from the study: Whilst most TCR sequences proved rare, a subset of public TCRs occurred across many donors. First-cohort TCR clusters tended to co-occur in the approximately 120 validation repertoires, a later analysis found. The listing of 150 to 200 TCR beta chains classed them as cytomegalovirus-associated. High sensitivity and specificity were reportedly achieved when the classifier diagnosed cytomegalovirus status.

Details on this clone: Its matching antigen is unknown.

Trimming stripped 1 base from V and 7 bases from J, with 11 bases between. This CDR3 contains 13 residues. The germline V gene encodes CDR1 SQVTM and CDR2 ANQGSEA. Repertoires were generated with immunoSEQ multiplex PCR, while TCRdb's copy carries only in-frame clones and drops some. The table includes 100,000 to 150,000 clones, 85% to 95% detected once. The specimen sequenced was PBMCs. This receptor was obtained from a woman aged 18-29 years in good health and CMV-seronegative. The chain recombines TRBV29-1 with TRBJ2-1; tentative D call: TRBD2 (5 bases). The CDR3 spells CSVEGWTLNEQFF. Here the CDR3 DNA reads TGCAGCGTTGAAGGTTGGACTTTGAATGAGCAGTTCTTC.